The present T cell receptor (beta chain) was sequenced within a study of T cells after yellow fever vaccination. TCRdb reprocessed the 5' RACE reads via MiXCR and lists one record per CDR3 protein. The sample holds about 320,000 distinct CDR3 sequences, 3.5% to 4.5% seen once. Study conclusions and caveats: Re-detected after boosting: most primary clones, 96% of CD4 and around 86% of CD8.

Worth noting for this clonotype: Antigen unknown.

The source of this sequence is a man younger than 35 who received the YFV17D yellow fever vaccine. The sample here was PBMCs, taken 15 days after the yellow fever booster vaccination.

CDR3 in DNA: TGCAGCGCAGGACAGGGGGCCGATGGCTACACCTTC. As protein: CSAGQGADGYTF. The chain carries TRBV29-1 and TRBJ1-2; 11 bases are shared with TRBD1. The CDR3 is 12 amino acids. J lost 6 bases, V lost 7 bases, and 4 bases had no gene match. The germline V gene encodes CDR1 SQVTM and CDR2 ANQGSEA. Combining the CDR3 with reference TRBV29-1 and TRBJ1-2 gives the whole variable domain SAVISQKPSRDICQRGTSLTIQCQVDSQVTMMFWYRQQPGQSLTLIATANQGSEATYESGFVIDKFPISRPNLTFSTLTVSNMSPEDSSIYLCSAGQGADGYTFGSGTRLTVV.